The 2 T cell receptor beta chains given below trace back to one sample, sequenced in a study of CD8 T cells in Susac syndrome. The RNA, roughly 0.5 to 1 ug, was put through reverse transcription using random hexamers. MiXCR, run by TCRdb on the immunoSEQ multiplex PCR reads, gives a single entry per CDR3 protein. This sample carries about 400,000 distinct CDR3 sequences, more than 70% of them seen once, and the ten largest clones take under 0.15%. Sequencing was performed on CD8+ T cells from PBMCs. These TCRs come from a human donor with multiple sclerosis.

The rearrangement joins TRBV5-1 to TRBJ1-1, with D unclear. Germline V gene lookup returns CDR1 SGHRS and CDR2 YFSETQ. This CDR3 contains 15 residues. V was cut by 1 base and J by 7 bases, with 17 bases left in between. The CDR3 bases are TGCGCCAGCAGCTTGCGTAGCGTAGACGGGGATGAAGCTTTCTTT. Encoded protein: CASSLRSVDGDEAFF.

This clonotype appeared a single time. This chain joins TRBV6-5 and TRBJ2-1; D remains ambiguous. Between the trimmed V and J ends, which lost 2 bases and 4 bases, there was a span of 9 bases. Germline lookup yields CDR1 MNHEY and CDR2 SVGAGI. The CDR3 covers 14 residues. The CDR3 sequence is CASSYAVGYNEQFF. The CDR3 coding sequence is TGTGCCAGCAGTTACGCGGTTGGGTACAATGAGCAGTTCTTC.